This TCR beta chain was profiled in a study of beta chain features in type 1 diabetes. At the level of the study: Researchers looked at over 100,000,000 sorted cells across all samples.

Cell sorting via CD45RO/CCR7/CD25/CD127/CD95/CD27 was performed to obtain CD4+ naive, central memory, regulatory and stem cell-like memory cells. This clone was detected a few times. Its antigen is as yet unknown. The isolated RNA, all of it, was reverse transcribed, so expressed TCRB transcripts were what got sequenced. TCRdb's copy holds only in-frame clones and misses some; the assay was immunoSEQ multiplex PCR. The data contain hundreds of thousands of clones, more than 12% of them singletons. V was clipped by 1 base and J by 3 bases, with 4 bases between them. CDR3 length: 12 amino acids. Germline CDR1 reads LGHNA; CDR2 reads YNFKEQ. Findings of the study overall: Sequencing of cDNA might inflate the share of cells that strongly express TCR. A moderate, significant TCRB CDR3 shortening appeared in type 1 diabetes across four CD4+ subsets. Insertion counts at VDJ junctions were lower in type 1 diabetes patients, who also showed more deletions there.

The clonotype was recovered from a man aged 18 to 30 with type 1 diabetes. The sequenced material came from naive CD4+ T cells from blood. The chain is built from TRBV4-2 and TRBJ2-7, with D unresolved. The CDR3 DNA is TGTGCCAGCAGCCAAGTTTACTACGAGCAGTACTTC. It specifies CASSQVYYEQYF.